Listed here are 4 T cell receptor beta chains from one sample, sequenced in a study of tissue T cells after allogeneic stem cell transplantation. Some clones are missing from TCRdb's copy, which holds only in-frame ones; the method was immunoSEQ multiplex PCR. The sample includes about 7,700 clones, roughly a third of them seen just once. This sample's time point: mouse harvest day 14 after allogeneic transplant. Tail vein injection delivered 10^7 T-cell-depleted bone marrow cells and 10^6 splenic CD5+ T cells. The specimen was skin. These receptors were taken from a female BALB/c mouse given C57BL/6 T cells with graft-versus-host disease after an allogeneic hematopoietic cell transplant.

As concerns this clone: Mouse gene names apply. From the germline J gene comes the end of the CDR3, since the read stops 1 residue before it. The chain links TRBV17 to TRBJ2-4; D not certain. Germline assignment: CDR1 MNHDT and CDR2 YYDKIL. Trimming left V 11 bases short and J 0 bases short, with 3 bases between. CDR3 size: 10 residues. The covered CDR3 bases are TGTGCTCGGAGTCAAAACACCTTGTAC. It encodes CARSQNTLY. The complete CDR3 sequence is CARSQNTLYF.

With regard to this clone: Gene names and germline refer to mouse. The CDR3 is cut off 1 residue early in the read; its end comes from the germline J gene. V usage is TRBV19 and J usage is TRBJ2-3, with D tentatively TRBD2 (5 bases). The V end was cut by 0 bases, the J end by 0 bases, with 8 bases between. CDR3 length: 15 amino acids. Germline-derived CDR1 and CDR2 are FNHDT and SITEND (reference sequence). The sequenced CDR3 bases are TGTGCCAGCAGTATAGGCTGGGCTAGTGCAGAAACGCTGTAT. Protein: CASSIGWASAETLY. The whole CDR3 region reads CASSIGWASAETLYF.

The table lists this clone with a few counts. Genes and germline come from the mouse. Coverage ceases 1 residue before the CDR3 finishes, and the germline J gene fills in the end. The gene calls are TRBV26 and TRBJ2-7; 11 bases fit TRBD2. J lost 3 bases, V lost 7 bases, and 8 bases had no gene match. The CDR3 length is 15 residues. The germline V gene has CDR1 KGHPV and CDR2 FQNQEV (reference sequence). Incomplete CDR3 DNA: TGTGCCAGCACCTCCGGGACTGGGGGTATCTATGAACAGTAC. This translates into CASTSGTGGIYEQY. The entire CDR3 reads CASTSGTGGIYEQYF. Filled out from reference TRBV26 and TRBJ2-7, the complete variable domain reads NSKVIQTPRYLVKGQGQKAKMRCIPEKGHPVVFWYQQNKNNEFKFLINFQNQEVLQQIDMTEKRFSAECPSNSPCSLEIQSSEAGDSALYLCASTSGTGGIYEQYFGPGTRLTVL.

This clone was observed a handful of times. Germline and genes: mouse. The read stops 1 residue short of the end of the CDR3; the missing end is completed from the germline J gene. The chain is built from TRBV26 and TRBJ2-7; TRBD1 matches 10 bases. The CDR3 runs 13 residues. Per germline, CDR1 KGHPV and CDR2 FQNQEV (reference sequence). Trimming removed 6 bases from V and 4 bases from J; junction bases left unmatched: 3. The CDR3 region is CASSSGQGYEQYF. The sequenced part of the CDR3 DNA is TGTGCCAGCAGCTCGGGACAGGGGTATGAACAGTAC. The full variable domain, rest sourced from reference TRBV26 and TRBJ2-7, is NSKVIQTPRYLVKGQGQKAKMRCIPEKGHPVVFWYQQNKNNEFKFLINFQNQEVLQQIDMTEKRFSAECPSNSPCSLEIQSSEAGDSALYLCASSSGQGYEQYFGPGTRLTVL.